The present TCR beta chain was sequenced within a study of cytomegalovirus exposure and HLA in healthy donors (dated by TCRdb to 2015 to 2018). Describing the broader study: An earlier analysis of 550 to 700 of the donors reported approximately 290 Gb of sequence data and around 120 million unique TCR beta sequences from around 200 million T cells. HLA typing covered class I and class II loci at four-digit resolution. The study aimed to test whether cataloging public T cell receptors could reveal signatures of past pathogen exposure. About five DR-DQ haplotypes were handled as single units for association and clustering, since linkage in the cohort was strong. A later genetic analysis used genome-wide SNP genotypes for about three fifths of the 666 donors, treating that subset as a discovery cohort. To decide whether each TCR beta V gene segment behaved as functional or pseudogenic, an earlier analysis of fewer than 750 of the donors relied on high-throughput TCR beta sequencing. Among the approximately 400 genotyped donors, about 83% belonged to the genetic ancestry cluster associated with self-reported Caucasian donors. A later analysis re-analyzed previously published TCR beta repertoires from 500 to 700 donors and added high-resolution HLA genotyping to study TCR occurrence patterns. In the later analysis, no new phenotypic data were used to find candidate immune exposures; instead, reliance was placed on TCR beta sequences and their occurrence across donors. An early release that covered about 600 HLA-typed donors contained approximately 300 gigabases of sequencing data and 75 million to 100 million unique TCR sequences. All discovery cohort repertoires had been generated on a single sequencing platform. To predict cytomegalovirus infection status, the study brought together high-throughput TCR immunosequencing, statistical association of individual TCRs with disease status, and machine learning. Typing coverage differed by locus: A, B, C, DRB1 and DQB1 were typed in about 620-630 donors, DQA1 in about 500, DPA1 in 600 to 610, and DPB1 in approximately 450. Along with the approximately 650-subject first cohort, a separate validation cohort of approximately 110 different subjects was used. Donor age, sex, ethnicity and CMV serostatus were compiled together with the repertoire data. Across some 400 genotyped donors of the cohort, an average of about 250,000 unique TCR beta nucleotide sequences per donor were sequenced, and 15% to 20% of those sequences were non-productive. The study profiled the T cell repertoires of 500 to 800 subjects by immunosequencing and related them to cytomegalovirus serostatus.

The cohort comprised fewer than 750 healthy bone marrow donors. At the time of sampling, all cohort members were nominally healthy, though unrecorded immune exposures were likely present. The donor tested CMV seropositive, placing the donor among the 289 seropositive members of the cohort. A peripheral blood sample was provided by each donor, and peripheral blood mononuclear cells were used for TCR beta sequencing. Genomic DNA extraction from the blood cell samples was performed with the Qiagen DNeasy Blood Extraction Kit. Trimming removed 3 bases from V and 7 bases from J, leaving 10 bases between the germline ends. From the cysteine through the phenylalanine, the CDR3 covers 13 amino acids. Just CDR3 DNA is preserved here, 39 bases in frame from base 1. Looking up the germline V gene (reference sequence) yields CDR1 SEHNR and CDR2 FQNEAQ. Broader findings and caveats from the paper: It was suggested by the authors that the approach could potentially be generalized to other disease states and immunological phenotypes. An earlier analysis of some 560 of the donors showed that most TCR beta V segments appeared in productive rearrangements either about 87% or about 30% of the time, which broadly matched IMGT annotations. The only immune exposure information available for the cohort was CMV serostatus. In a later analysis, several top co-occurrence clusters were reported to appear linked to parvovirus B19, influenza, CMV and Epstein-Barr virus. Across donors, most TCR sequences were observed very rarely, whereas some public TCRs were present in many individuals. Cytomegalovirus status was reported to be diagnosed by the classifier with high specificity and sensitivity in both the original and validation cohorts. A later analysis associated 17,000 or so TCR beta sequences with specific HLA alleles at a false discovery rate of 0.05. V-gene and J-gene trimming of TCR beta chains was associated with a missense DCLRE1C variant in a later genetic analysis, and the association was replicated in an independent cohort. The presence/absence analyses assumed that sequencing depth was roughly uniform across donors, and that assumption may not be true. Some IMGT-functional V segments, including TRBV6-2 and TRBV6-3, could not be told apart with the 87-base-pair reads, so those segments were excluded. Correlated functional status among segregating V segments might reflect linkage disequilibrium, but an unknown experimental factor could not be ruled out. In the study, 150 to 200 TCR beta chains were listed as associated with cytomegalovirus. A further reported finding was that TCR beta sequences accurately predicted the HLA-A and HLA-B alleles for most subjects in the first cohort. In this cohort, only TCR beta chains were sequenced, and detectable features were limited by the absence of alpha or paired-chain data. Compared with the roughly 700-donor mean, donors in an Asian-associated ancestry cluster had fewer N-insertions in productive TCRs, according to a later genetic analysis. When HLA alleles, especially DR and DQ, strongly co-occurred, attributing TCR associations to individual alleles was difficult. HLA typing was unavailable for some donors at each locus, so association tests used only the typed subset. A cluster of highly shared sequence variants was judged likely to represent a technical artifact of the sequencing pipeline. Around 16 rarely observed V segments, including chromosome 9 orphons, were excluded from the earlier analysis of several hundred of the donors because counts were too low. Most CMV-associated TCR beta chains appeared to be HLA-restricted in a later analysis, and the HLA associations seemed to be driven largely by CMV exposure. In a later analysis, HLA-associated TCR beta chains were found to be more clonally expanded and to have lower generation probabilities than equally common non-associated chains. In a later analysis, TCR association rates were found to vary across HLA loci, with the most associated TCRs seen for DRB1 alleles and the fewest for HLA-C alleles. In vitro tests confirmed that a few of the cytomegalovirus-associated TCR beta chains recognize cytomegalovirus antigens.

The library came from the immunoSEQ multiplex PCR assay. A mixture of 60 forward primers for TCR Vbeta segments and 13 reverse primers for TCR Jbeta segments was used in the multiplex PCR. The CDR3 region of rearranged TCR beta genes was amplified from genomic DNA with a multiplex PCR assay. Amplified TCR beta libraries were sequenced as 87-base-pair reads on the Illumina HiSeq System. Processing in the source paper ran as follows. A later analysis tallied roughly 76 million unique TCR beta chains across the 650 to 750 repertoires, and around 10 million of those chains were shared by two or more donors. Raw reads were error-corrected and collapsed into unique sequences with a nearest-neighbor algorithm that merged closely related sequences to remove PCR and sequencing errors. V, D and J gene segments were assigned by aligning CDR3 sequences to IMGT reference sequences. For a sequence to be retained, at least a six-nucleotide match to both a V gene segment and a J gene segment was required. Rearrangements were called productive when the CDR3 lacked stop codons and stayed in frame with V and J; all others were non-productive. Following IMGT convention, CDR3 was defined as the stretch from the second conserved V-encoded cysteine up to the conserved J-encoded phenylalanine. The earlier analysis of more than 450 of the donors excluded sequences that lacked an unambiguous match to a single V gene segment. An earlier analysis of roughly 590 of the donors called V segments functional above 56.7% productive rearrangements and segregating when the between-donor standard deviation exceeded 5%. A statistical classification framework was developed to diagnose cytomegalovirus status using the catalog of TCR beta chain sequences. In a later analysis, TCR nucleotide sequences were compared against IMGT/GENE-DB human TR gene sequences so that V and J genes could be assigned. Using the TCRdist pipeline, a later analysis assigned CDR3 sequences along with most-parsimonious VDJ recombination scenarios. In a later analysis, each TCR beta chain was defined by its CDR3 amino acid sequence together with its V-gene family, and reads without a unique V-gene family were excluded. A later analysis removed 550 to 650 highly shared, low-generation-probability nucleotide sequences to deal with suspected cross-contamination and a sequencing artifact. For each public chain, a later analysis derived a clonal expansion index from normalized ranks of inferred template counts within each repertoire. A later analysis computed generation probabilities with a VDJ recombination model fitted to out-of-frame rearrangements, and checked the results against IGoR. In a later analysis, TCR-TCR, TCR-HLA and TCR-CMV co-occurrence was scored with hypergeometric tests, and a repertoire-size bias correction was applied to TCR pairs. In a later analysis, false discovery rates were estimated by permuting HLA or CMV assignments 20 times. In a later analysis, co-occurring TCRs were grouped using DBSCAN, with TCRdist sequence similarity added in when clustering inside HLA-allele-positive subsets. For co-occurrence clustering, repertoires with fewer than 30,000 or more than 120,000 public chains were excluded, along with about five repertoires with anomalous nucleotide sharing. TCRdb took this table from immuneACCESS and kept in-frame rearrangements with V and J called. Such tables lack part of the clones; where checked against another copy, unresolved V genes explain under half of the gap, and the rest is unexplained. V, J and clone size are taken as reported in that table, and D and trimming were inferred from the DNA itself. The sample table shows roughly 120,000 clones, and 70% to 75% are seen once. Jointly, the top ten make up 2.1% of the sample.

With respect to this clone: Its antigen is currently not known. No clone much larger than this one lies a single base away; base qualities are absent.

This sequence originates from a woman between 35 and 50 years old in good health and CMV-seropositive. The chain couples TRBV7-9 to TRBJ1-5; matching of 5 bases hints at TRBD1 as the D gene. Specimen: PBMCs. In nucleotide form, the sequence is TGTGCCAGCAGCTTGGTGGGGGGGCAGCCCCAGCATTTT. This yields the protein CASSLVGGQPQHF.